The 32 T cell receptor beta chains listed next were all sequenced from one sample in a study of blood T cells in healthy people across ages. Combining a sample-barcoded 5' primer with a J-beta primer mix, a second PCR ran for roughly 7 to 11 cycles. TCRdb reanalysed the 5' RACE reads using MiXCR and keeps one entry per CDR3 protein. Of roughly 570,000 distinct CDR3 sequences listed, approximately 27% are singletons. The sample consisted of blood. These receptors all stem from a woman in her 70s in good health.

This clonotype came up a few times. The chain employs TRBV4-3 and TRBJ1-4, with D perhaps matching TRBD1 (5 bases). Germline CDR1 is LGHNA and CDR2 is YSLEER. This CDR3 is 13 amino acids long. The V end was cut by 4 bases, the J end by 7 bases, with 10 bases between. The DNA for the CDR3 is TGCGCCAGCAGCCGACAGAGGAGTGAAAAACTGTTTTTT. Residues: CASSRQRSEKLFF.

This clonotype was counted a few times. The rearrangement uses TRBV4-1 and TRBJ2-5; D is unclear. CDR3 size: 16 residues. The V end lost 3 bases, the J end lost 0 bases, and 14 bases lay between the germline ends. Germline assignment: CDR1 MGHRA and CDR2 YSYEKL. Here the CDR3 reads CASSHRTGPYQETQYF. In DNA form, the CDR3 reads TGCGCCAGCAGCCATCGCACCGGGCCCTACCAAGAGACCCAGTACTTC.

The chain uses TRBV6-1 and TRBJ2-3; 11 positions match TRBD2. Trimming removed 4 bases from V and 0 bases from J; junction bases left unmatched: 3. The CDR3 is 16 residues long. Germline V gives CDR1 MNHNS, CDR2 SASEGT. The CDR3: CASSGASGGSTDTQYF. Written as DNA, the CDR3 is TGTGCCAGCAGTGGGGCTAGCGGGGGGAGCACAGATACGCAGTATTTT.

This chain connects TRBV6-1 to TRBJ2-5; D might be TRBD1 (6 bases). CDR1 and CDR2 (germline): MNHNS, SASEGT. V was cut by 5 bases and J by 1 base, with 11 bases left in between. This CDR3 contains 14 residues. The CDR3, as DNA: TGTGCCAGCAGTTCGACAGGCGTCCAAGAGACCCAGTACTTC. Its translation is CASSSTGVQETQYF.

This clonotype has only a few counts. V gene TRBV12-3 or TRBV12-4 combines with J gene TRBJ1-1; 7 nucleotides agree with TRBD1. Trimming cost V 3 bases and J 1 base; bases outside gene matches: 5. This CDR3 comprises 15 residues. CDR3 nucleotide sequence: TGTGCCAGCAGTTTGGGGCGACAGGGGAACACTGAAGCTTTCTTT. Protein product: CASSLGRQGNTEAFF.

The sample holds a few counts of this clonotype. The rearrangement links TRBV7-2 to TRBJ2-2; 10 bases map to TRBD1. J gave up 4 bases and V 1 base, and 3 bases lay outside the gene matches. The V gene's germline CDR1 is SGHTA and CDR2 FQGNSA. CDR3 size: 16 residues. CDR3 sequence (DNA): TGTGCCAGCAGCTTAGGGGGGACAGGGGCCACCGGGGAGCTGTTTTTT. Translation: CASSLGGTGATGELFF.

There are a few counts of this clonotype. This chain connects TRBV6-6 to TRBJ1-2; TRBD1 is a possible D gene (6 bases). With 6 bases removed from V and 4 bases from J, the gap between germline ends came to 15 bases. Germline CDR1 is MNHNY and CDR2 is SVGAGI (reference sequence). The CDR3 spans 14 residues. Here the CDR3 reads CASSFTGQIYGYTF. In DNA, the CDR3 is TGTGCCAGCAGCTTCACGGGACAAATCTATGGCTACACCTTC.

The V and J genes are TRBV18 and TRBJ2-1; D is perhaps TRBD1 (6 bases). Per germline, CDR1 KGHSH and CDR2 LQKENI. Trimming took off 6 bases at V and 0 bases at J, with 15 bases between the two ends. CDR3 length: 16 residues. CDR3 nucleotide sequence: TGTGCCAGCTCCCGGACAGTCCCAAGCTCCTACAATGAGCAGTTCTTC. This encodes CASSRTVPSSYNEQFF.

Comments on this clonotype: Since a much larger clone is just one base distant, this may be a read error. Since the CDR3 does not end with the conserved phenylalanine or tryptophan, this likely comes from a read error. The chain couples TRBV10-3 to TRBJ2-5; 8 nucleotides match TRBD1. The CDR3 loop spans 13 amino acids. Germline values: CDR1 ENHRY, CDR2 SYGVKD. J lost 3 bases, V lost 4 bases, and 1 base had no gene match. Written as DNA, the CDR3 is TGTGCCATCAGTGCGGGACAGGAAGAGACCCAGTACCTC. Its translation is CAISAGQEETQYL.

The table lists this clonotype with a few counts. The chain has TRBV29-1 and TRBJ2-5; D is unclear. This CDR3 is 11 amino acids long. The germline CDR1 and CDR2 sequences are SQVTM and ANQGSEA. V shed 4 bases and J shed 11 bases, with 14 bases lying between them. The CDR3: CSVGVDIAQYF. The DNA for the CDR3 is TGCAGCGTTGGAGTAGACATTGCACAGTACTTC.

In its sample, this clonotype was seen a few times. The V call is TRBV27, the J call TRBJ2-1; 13 bases are shared with TRBD2. V gave up 5 bases and J gave up 0 bases; unmatched junction bases: 10. In germline, CDR1 is MNHEY, CDR2 SMNVEV (reference sequence). The CDR3 is made up of 19 amino acids. For the CDR3, the DNA is TGTGCCAGCAGTCCCGGTCGACTAGCGGGGGGCCGCTCCTACAATGAGCAGTTCTTC. Its translation is CASSPGRLAGGRSYNEQFF.

The chain has TRBV20-1 and TRBJ2-7, with 9 bases identical to TRBD1. Germline CDR1 is DFQATT and CDR2 is SNEGSKA (reference sequence). V shed 6 bases and J 6 bases; nucleotides not matched to a gene: 9. CDR3 length equals 13 residues. DNA of the CDR3: TGCAGTGCATTTAGGACAGGGGAAAGCGAGCAGTACTTC. Translating gives CSAFRTGESEQYF.

This chain connects TRBV12-3 or TRBV12-4 to TRBJ1-5, with unresolved D. V gave up 3 bases and J gave up 7 bases, with 13 bases separating them. The CDR3 consists of 14 residues. The CDR3 DNA reads as TGTGCCAGCAGTTTTCCGGGCGTTCTCCAGCCCCAGCATTTT. It translates to CASSFPGVLQPQHF.

This clonotype was picked up a small number of times. The chain uses TRBV5-1 and TRBJ1-2, with 10 bases fitting TRBD1. CDR3 length: 17 amino acids. Germline assignment: CDR1 SGHRS and CDR2 YFSETQ. V shed 4 bases, J shed 4 bases, and the junction held 13 bases outside the gene matches. This chain's CDR3 is CASSPGGQGKWSYGYTF. The CDR3 region has the DNA TGCGCCAGCAGCCCAGGGGGACAGGGGAAATGGAGCTATGGCTACACCTTC.

The table lists this clonotype with many counts. CDR3 sequence (DNA): TGTGCCAGCAGCTTGGGACAGGGGGCCAAAAACATTCAGTACTTC. Residues: CASSLGQGAKNIQYF. The V gene is TRBV7-2, the J gene TRBJ2-4, with 10 nucleotides matching TRBD1. V trimming: 3 bases; J trimming: 1 base; junction bases outside the gene matches: 0. Germline loops: CDR1 SGHTA, CDR2 FQGNSA. The CDR3 consists of 15 residues. Together with reference TRBV7-2 and TRBJ2-4, the CDR3 gives the full variable domain: GAGVSQSPSNKVTEKGKDVELRCDPISGHTALYWYRQSLGQGLEFLIYFQGNSAPDKSGLPSDRFSAERTGGSVSTLTIQRTQQEDSAVYLCASSLGQGAKNIQYFGAGTRLSVL.

The V call is TRBV11-2, the J call TRBJ1-6; D gene ambiguous. The germline gives CDR1 SGHAT, CDR2 FQNNGV. The CDR3 is 13 amino acids. V was pared by 5 bases and J by 12 bases, with 14 bases between. CDR3 amino acids: CASSTGTRGPLHF. CDR3 nucleotides: TGTGCCAGCAGCACCGGTACCAGAGGACCCCTCCACTTT. The complete variable domain, with remaining parts taken from reference TRBV11-2 and TRBJ1-6, reads EAGVAQSPRYKIIEKRQSVAFWCNPISGHATLYWYQQILGQGPKLLIQFQNNGVVDDSQLPKDRFSAERLKGVDSTLKIQPAKLEDSAVYLCASSTGTRGPLHFGNGTRLTVT.

The V gene is TRBV12-3 or TRBV12-4, the J gene TRBJ2-4, with a tentative D call TRBD1 (6 bases). The CDR3 loop spans 14 amino acids. V lost 6 bases, J lost 1 base, and 10 bases lay in between. The CDR3 is CASSTGSAKNIQYF. CDR3 in DNA: TGTGCCAGCAGCACAGGGAGTGCCAAAAACATTCAGTACTTC.

This clonotype was seen only a few times. V is TRBV25-1 and J is TRBJ1-1; no reliable D call. The length of the CDR3 is 12 residues. Deletions cut 4 bases from V and 7 bases from J, with 10 bases between. Germline V lookup: CDR1 MGHDK, CDR2 SYGVNS. This chain's CDR3 is CASSGNPDEAFF. DNA for the CDR3: TGTGCCAGCAGTGGAAATCCAGATGAAGCTTTCTTT.

This chain links TRBV5-1 with TRBJ2-6; the match to TRBD1 covers 8 bases. The V and J ends lost 4 bases and 0 bases, in that order; junction bases with no gene match: 9. Germline V gene sequence: CDR1 SGHRS, CDR2 YFSETQ. The CDR3 length is 18 residues. CDR3 sequence: CASSQTGTGRSGANVLTF. The CDR3 nucleotides are TGCGCCAGCAGCCAGACCGGGACAGGTCGCTCTGGGGCCAACGTCCTGACTTTC.

This clonotype was detected a few times. V usage is TRBV27 and J usage is TRBJ1-6; D may be TRBD1 (6 bases). Trimming shortened V by 3 bases and J by 6 bases, and 15 bases separated the two germline ends. Germline-derived CDR1 and CDR2 are MNHEY and SMNVEV (reference sequence). The CDR3 spans 16 residues. The DNA for the CDR3 is TGTGCCAGCAGTTTTTCGGGGACATCCGCTAATTCACCCCTCCACTTT. Its translation is CASSFSGTSANSPLHF.

This clonotype turned up a few times. The rearrangement links TRBV7-2 to TRBJ2-3, with D maybe TRBD2 (6 bases). CDR1 and CDR2 from the germline V gene are SGHTA and FQGNSA. V was pared by 2 bases and J by 4 bases, with 16 bases between. The CDR3 covers 16 residues. This CDR3 is CASSLLAPPRADTQYF. CDR3 bases: TGTGCCAGCAGCTTACTAGCGCCTCCTCGGGCAGATACGCAGTATTTT.

This clonotype has at least ten counts. This chain joins TRBV5-1 and TRBJ2-1, with D unclear. In germline, CDR1 is SGHRS, CDR2 YFSETQ. The CDR3 totals 14 residues. V was cut by 2 bases and J by 0 bases, with 6 bases left in between. The CDR3 protein is CASSFFDSYNEQFF. In DNA form, the CDR3 reads TGCGCCAGCAGCTTTTTCGACTCCTACAATGAGCAGTTCTTC.

This clonotype has a handful of counts. The chain is built from TRBV15 and TRBJ2-4; D tentatively reads TRBD1 or TRBD2 (6 bases each). The CDR3 is made up of 15 amino acids. Germline CDR1 and CDR2: LNHNV and YYDKDF (reference sequence). The V and J ends lost 0 bases and 7 bases respectively, with 13 bases between them. The CDR3 loop is CATSRDRGLGNIQYF. CDR3 bases: TGTGCCACCAGCAGAGATCGGGGGCTGGGGAACATTCAGTACTTC.

V and J are TRBV11-2 and TRBJ2-5, with D uncertain. The V gene's germline CDR1 is SGHAT and CDR2 FQNNGV. V dropped 3 bases and J dropped 0 bases, with 8 bases sitting between them. The CDR3 is 14 residues long. Here the CDR3 reads CASSLFGYQETQYF. The DNA for the CDR3 is TGTGCCAGCAGCTTGTTCGGGTACCAAGAGACCCAGTACTTC.

This clonotype showed up just once. The chain employs TRBV4-3 and TRBJ2-6; a weak D match, TRBD1 (5 bases). The V end lost 0 bases, the J end lost 0 bases, and 12 bases lay between the germline ends. Germline V gives CDR1 LGHNA, CDR2 YSLEER. The CDR3 totals 18 residues. CDR3 sequence reads: CASSQDLGARSGANVLTF. The CDR3 coding sequence is TGCGCCAGCAGCCAAGATCTTGGGGCTCGCTCTGGGGCCAACGTCCTGACTTTC.

The chain recombines TRBV11-2 with TRBJ2-2; D is unresolved. Trimming removed 5 bases at V and 7 bases at J, with 14 bases between. CDR3 length: 14 residues. From germline, CDR1 is SGHAT and CDR2 FQNNGV. The CDR3 sequence is CASSIQVRVGELFF. The CDR3 DNA is TGTGCCAGCAGCATACAAGTTCGGGTCGGGGAGCTGTTTTTT. The entire variable domain, with the rest obtained from reference TRBV11-2 and TRBJ2-2, is as follows: EAGVAQSPRYKIIEKRQSVAFWCNPISGHATLYWYQQILGQGPKLLIQFQNNGVVDDSQLPKDRFSAERLKGVDSTLKIQPAKLEDSAVYLCASSIQVRVGELFFGEGSRLTVL.

The chain joins TRBV21-1 to TRBJ2-1. TRBV21-1 is an annotated pseudogene. CDR3 length equals 11 residues. The CDR3 nucleotides are TGTGCCACCTTTTCGGACACTGAGCAGTTCTTC. It is translated as CATFSDTEQFF.

The genes are TRBV20-1 and TRBJ2-1, with TRBD2 matching over 8 bases. The V gene's germline CDR1 is DFQATT and CDR2 SNEGSKA (reference sequence). V was pared by 6 bases and J by 6 bases, with 13 bases of the junction left unmatched. CDR3 length equals 15 residues. The CDR3 nucleotides read TGCAGTGCCCGGCACGGGACTAGTGATGGCAATGAGCAGTTCTTC. This gives the protein CSARHGTSDGNEQFF.

This clonotype appeared once. CDR3 DNA: TGCGCCAGCAGCTTGTCTGGAGCGCCGAATCAGCCCCAGCATTTT. This translates into CASSLSGAPNQPQHF. The rearrangement joins TRBV5-1 to TRBJ1-5; no clear D gene. V was trimmed by 1 base and J by 4 bases, leaving 12 bases between them. This CDR3 comprises 15 residues. Per germline, CDR1 SGHRS and CDR2 YFSETQ.

The chain uses TRBV24-1 and TRBJ2-4, with 14 bases aligning to TRBD2. Looked up from germline, CDR1 is KGHDR and CDR2 is SFDVKD. V was clipped by 11 bases and J by 0 bases; unmatched bases: 2. The CDR3 runs 15 residues. The CDR3 coding sequence is TGTGCCAAGACTAGCGGGGGGGTAGCCAAAAACATTCAGTACTTC. It is translated as CAKTSGGVAKNIQYF.

J is TRBJ1-3 and V is TRBV6-1, with D maybe TRBD1 (5 bases). The CDR3 covers 14 residues. Germline CDR1 MNHNS, CDR2 SASEGT. Trimming left V 6 bases short and J 3 bases short, with 12 bases between. This CDR3 reads CASSFAGLGNTIYF. DNA for the CDR3: TGTGCCAGCAGCTTCGCAGGGCTTGGAAACACCATATATTTT.

The chain is built from TRBV7-9 and TRBJ2-3; no clear D. Trimming left V 1 base short and J 9 bases short, with 11 bases between. CDR1 SEHNR and CDR2 FQNEAQ come from the germline V gene (reference sequence). CDR3 length: 13 residues. The CDR3 DNA reads TGTGCCAGCAGCTTAGTTGGGTCATTGACGCAGTATTTT. The encoded protein is CASSLVGSLTQYF. The whole variable domain, filled in from reference TRBV7-9 and TRBJ2-3, reads DTGVSQNPRHKITKRGQNVTFRCDPISEHNRLYWYRQTLGQGPEFLTYFQNEAQLEKSRLLSDRFSAERPKGSFSTLEIQRTEQGDSAMYLCASSLVGSLTQYFGPGTRLTVL.